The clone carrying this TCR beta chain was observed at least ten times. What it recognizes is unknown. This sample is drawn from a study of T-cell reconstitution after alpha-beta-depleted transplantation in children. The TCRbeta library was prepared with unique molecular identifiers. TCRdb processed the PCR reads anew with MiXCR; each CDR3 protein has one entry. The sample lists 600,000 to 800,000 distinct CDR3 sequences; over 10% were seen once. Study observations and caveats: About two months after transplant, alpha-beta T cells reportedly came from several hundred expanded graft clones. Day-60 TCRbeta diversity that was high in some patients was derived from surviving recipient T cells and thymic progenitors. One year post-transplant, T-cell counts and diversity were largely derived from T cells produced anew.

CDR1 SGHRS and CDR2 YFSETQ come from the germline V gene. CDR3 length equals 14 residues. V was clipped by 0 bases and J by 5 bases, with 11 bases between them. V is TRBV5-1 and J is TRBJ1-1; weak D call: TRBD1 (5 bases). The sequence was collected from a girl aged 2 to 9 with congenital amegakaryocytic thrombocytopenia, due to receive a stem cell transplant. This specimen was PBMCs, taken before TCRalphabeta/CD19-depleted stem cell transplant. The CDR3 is CASSLDRLGTEAFF. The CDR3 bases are TGCGCCAGCAGCTTGGACAGGCTGGGGACTGAAGCTTTCTTT.